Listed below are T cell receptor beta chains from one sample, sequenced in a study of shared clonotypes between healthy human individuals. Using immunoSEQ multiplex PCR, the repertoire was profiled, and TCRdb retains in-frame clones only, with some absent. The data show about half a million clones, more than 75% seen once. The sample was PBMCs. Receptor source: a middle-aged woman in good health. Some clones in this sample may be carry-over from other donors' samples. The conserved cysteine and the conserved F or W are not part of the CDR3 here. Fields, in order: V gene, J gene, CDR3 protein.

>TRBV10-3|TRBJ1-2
AISDTIGRGYT
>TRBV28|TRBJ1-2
ASRTGLNGYT
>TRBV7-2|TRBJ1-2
ASSPTPGYGYT
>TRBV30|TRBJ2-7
AWSGGQGVLNEQY
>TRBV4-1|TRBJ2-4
ASSQGRALGKNIQY
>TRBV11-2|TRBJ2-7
ASSLGSGPLYT
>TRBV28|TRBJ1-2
ASSFTGGNYGYT
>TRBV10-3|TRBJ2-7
AISQGDYEQY
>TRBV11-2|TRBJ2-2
ASSHSGKNTGELF
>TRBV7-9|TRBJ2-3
ASREGRASTDTQY
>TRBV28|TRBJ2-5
ASSPRLGFAETQY
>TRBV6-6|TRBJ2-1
ASSYLGGREQF
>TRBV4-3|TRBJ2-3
ASSLRLYTDTQY
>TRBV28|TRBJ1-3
ASSFDREVNTIY
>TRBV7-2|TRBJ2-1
ASSLGTTGLGQF
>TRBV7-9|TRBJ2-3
ASSFWTGGLTDTQY